These T cell receptor beta chains were read from a single sample in a study of T cell responses to AZD1222 COVID-19 vaccine. The protocol was immunoSEQ multiplex PCR, while the TCRdb copy is restricted to in-frame clones and leaves out a portion. The sample lists 77,000 or so clones, approximately 90% occurring once. The sequencing here drew on peripheral blood, taken on day 0 of AZD1222 vaccination. The source of these receptors is an adult in good health. Each CDR3 is given with its conserved first and last residue. D genes are given only for firm matches. Expanded clones are given a class, and other clones once, few, many or no size at all.

size: .; V: TRBV3-1/TRBV3-2; D: TRBD1; J: TRBJ1-2; DNA: TGTGCCAGCAGCCAAGAACGGCAGGGGGAGATAAATGGCTACACCTTC; CDR3: CASSQERQGEINGYTF
size: .; V: TRBV18; D: .; J: TRBJ1-5; DNA: TGTGCCAGCTCACCACGGACCAACGGCAATCAGCCCCAGCATTTT; CDR3: CASSPRTNGNQPQHF
size: .; V: TRBV30; D: .; J: TRBJ1-1; DNA: TGTGCCTGGAGCCCATTGGGGCCCGGGACTGAAGCTTTCTTT; CDR3: CAWSPLGPGTEAFF
size: .; V: TRBV18; D: .; J: TRBJ1-3; DNA: TGTGCCAGCTCACCAACGACAGATGGAAACACCATATATTTT; CDR3: CASSPTTDGNTIYF
size: .; V: TRBV5-4; D: TRBD1; J: TRBJ2-6; DNA: TGTGCCAGCAGCTGGGACAGAGTACCTAGCTCTGGGGCCAACGTCCTGACTTTC; CDR3: CASSWDRVPSSGANVLTF
size: .; V: TRBV28; D: .; J: TRBJ2-1; DNA: TGTGCCAGCAGTTTAGGGGATGAGCAGTTCTTC; CDR3: CASSLGDEQFF
size: few; V: TRBV7-3; D: .; J: TRBJ1-1; DNA: TGTGCCAGCAGCCGGTCCTCCCTTGACACTGAAGCTTTCTTT; CDR3: CASSRSSLDTEAFF
size: .; V: TRBV9; D: .; J: TRBJ2-3; DNA: TGTGCCAGCAGCGTATCTATGAAGCGTTCCCCAGGTACGCAGTATTTT; CDR3: CASSVSMKRSPGTQYF
size: .; V: TRBV11-2; D: .; J: TRBJ1-1; DNA: TGTGCCAGCAGCTTAGACGGGAGTTACACTGAAGCTTTCTTT; CDR3: CASSLDGSYTEAFF
size: .; V: TRBV4-1; D: TRBD2; J: TRBJ2-2; DNA: TGCGCCAGCAGCCGAGAAAGCGGGGGCACCGGGGAGCTGTTTTTT; CDR3: CASSRESGGTGELFF
size: .; V: TRBV18; D: .; J: TRBJ1-1; DNA: TGTGCCAGCTCACCGCTCCCCCCCAGGATGAACACTGAAGCTTTCTTT; CDR3: CASSPLPPRMNTEAFF
size: .; V: TRBV18; D: .; J: TRBJ1-6; DNA: TGTGCCAGCTCACCCGTTAAGGCACTTAATAATTCACCCCTCCACTTT; CDR3: CASSPVKALNNSPLHF
size: few; V: TRBV21-1; D: .; J: TRBJ1-2; DNA: TGTGCCAGCAGAAATCACAAGAGTTCCGGGGGCTACACCTTC; CDR3: CASRNHKSSGGYTF
size: few; V: TRBV9; D: TRBD2; J: TRBJ2-3; DNA: TGTGCCAGCAGCGCGGGGGGACTAGCAACAGATACGCAGTATTTT; CDR3: CASSAGGLATDTQYF
size: .; V: TRBV7-3; D: TRBD1; J: TRBJ2-2; DNA: TGTGCCAGCAGCTTCAGACAGGGGTCCGGCGGGGAGCTGTTTTTT; CDR3: CASSFRQGSGGELFF
size: once; V: TRBV4-1; D: TRBD1; J: TRBJ1-1; DNA: TGCGCCAGCAGCTTACGACAGGGGGCGAACACTGAAGCTTTCTTT; CDR3: CASSLRQGANTEAFF
size: .; V: TRBV27; D: .; J: TRBJ2-5; DNA: TGTGCCAGCAGTATACGCCGGGCCGAAGAGACCCAGTACTTC; CDR3: CASSIRRAEETQYF
size: .; V: TRBV10-3; D: .; J: TRBJ2-1; DNA: TGTGCCATTGCCCCCGAGGGTGAGGAGCAGTTCTTC; CDR3: CAIAPEGEEQFF
size: .; V: TRBV5-1; D: TRBD1; J: TRBJ1-6; DNA: TGCGCCAGCAGCGCGGGGACAGGGGGTAATTCACCCCTCCACTTT; CDR3: CASSAGTGGNSPLHF
size: .; V: TRBV5-1; D: .; J: TRBJ2-1; DNA: TGCGCCAGCAGCTTGGGAGGGGAGCCTTACAATGAGCAGTTCTTC; CDR3: CASSLGGEPYNEQFF
size: .; V: TRBV11-3; D: .; J: TRBJ1-1; DNA: TGTGCCAGCAGCATCGGGACGAACACTGAAGCTTTCTTT; CDR3: CASSIGTNTEAFF
size: .; V: TRBV11-2; D: TRBD1; J: TRBJ1-2; DNA: TGTGCCAGCAGCTTAGATCCAGGGGGCGCCGGCTATGGCTACACCTTC; CDR3: CASSLDPGGAGYGYTF
size: .; V: TRBV2; D: .; J: TRBJ1-6; DNA: TGTGCCAGCAGCGTCACCTGGGGGGGCGGTAATTCACCCCTCCACTTT; CDR3: CASSVTWGGGNSPLHF
size: few; V: TRBV2; D: TRBD1; J: TRBJ2-7; DNA: TGTGCCAGCAGGGGTCATAGACAGGGAAGCTCCTACGAGCAGTACTTC; CDR3: CASRGHRQGSSYEQYF
size: .; V: TRBV11-2; D: .; J: TRBJ1-3; DNA: TGTGCCAGCAGCTTATCGTCTGGAAACACCATATATTTT; CDR3: CASSLSSGNTIYF
size: .; V: TRBV5-6; D: .; J: TRBJ1-1; DNA: TGTGCCAGCAGCTTTGGTATCTTTCCGGGCACTGAAGCTTTCTTT; CDR3: CASSFGIFPGTEAFF
size: .; V: TRBV29-1; D: TRBD1; J: TRBJ2-7; DNA: TGCAACGGTCCCGGGACAGGGGGATTATGCGAGCAGTACTTC; CDR3: CNGPGTGGLCEQYF
size: .; V: TRBV19; D: .; J: TRBJ1-5; DNA: TGTGCCAGTAAAGGGCGTAGGAGGGCGGGGGATAGCAATCAGCCCCAGCATTTT; CDR3: CASKGRRRAGDSNQPQHF
size: .; V: TRBV4-1; D: .; J: TRBJ1-5; DNA: TGCGCCAGCAGCCAAGGCGAGGGTAGGGTGGATCAGCCCCAGCATTTT; CDR3: CASSQGEGRVDQPQHF
size: .; V: TRBV10-3; D: .; J: TRBJ1-1; DNA: TGTGCCATCAGTGAGTCTGGGGCGCGGAGGAACACTGAAGCTTTCTTT; CDR3: CAISESGARRNTEAFF
size: .; V: TRBV6-2/TRBV6-3; D: .; J: TRBJ2-7; DNA: TGTGCCAGCAGTTACGGGGTAGCGACTCACGAGCAGTACTTC; CDR3: CASSYGVATHEQYF
size: .; V: TRBV2; D: .; J: TRBJ2-5; DNA: TGTGCCAGCAGTGAAAACAGGGGGAGGGAAGAGACCCAGTACTTC; CDR3: CASSENRGREETQYF
size: .; V: TRBV5-4; D: TRBD1; J: TRBJ1-6; DNA: TGTGCCAGCAGCTCCGGGACAGGACCTAATTCACCCCTCCACTTT; CDR3: CASSSGTGPNSPLHF
size: .; V: TRBV6-1; D: .; J: TRBJ2-2; DNA: TGTGCCAGCAGTGAATGGCGGCTAGCGAGCGGGGAGCTGTTTTTT; CDR3: CASSEWRLASGELFF
size: .; V: TRBV6-5; D: .; J: TRBJ2-1; DNA: TGTGCCAGCACCCCCGGGACTCAATCCGGGAATGAGCAGTTCTTC; CDR3: CASTPGTQSGNEQFF
size: .; V: TRBV6-5; D: .; J: TRBJ1-5; DNA: TGTGCCAGCGCCGCCGGGCGCAATCAGCCCCAGCATTTT; CDR3: CASAAGRNQPQHF
size: .; V: TRBV5-1; D: .; J: TRBJ2-3; DNA: TGCGCCAGCAGGCGGGCAGGGGGGCTCACAGATACGCAGTATTTT; CDR3: CASRRAGGLTDTQYF
size: once; V: TRBV28; D: .; J: TRBJ1-5; DNA: TGTGCCAGCAGTTTATCCGGGCAGCCACGGCCCCAGCATTTT; CDR3: CASSLSGQPRPQHF
size: .; V: TRBV27; D: TRBD2; J: TRBJ2-7; DNA: TGTGCCAGTTCTCCCTCGGGACTAGCGGGAGTCTACGAGCAGTACTTC; CDR3: CASSPSGLAGVYEQYF